A selection of T cell receptor beta chains follows, all from one sample in a study of vaccination and CD4 T cells after COVID-19. TCRdb independently ran MiXCR on the PCR reads; one entry per CDR3 protein. The repertoire holds more than 10,000 distinct CDR3 sequences, with about 61% as singletons. These receptors' targets are unknown. The sequencing sample was made of CD4+ T cells from blood, cultured in vitro. All receptors come from a human donor who had recovered from COVID-19. CDR3s include the opening cysteine and the closing phenylalanine or tryptophan. A D gene is named only where the DNA matches it firmly. Some rows mark clone size as missing; the rest say once, few, many or name a class of expanded clone.

V gene: TRBV11-2
clone size: .
D gene: .
J gene: TRBJ2-3
CDR3 DNA: TGTGCCAGCAGCCAAGGGACGGTCCTAAAGGCGCAGTATTTT
CDR3 protein: CASSQGTVLKAQYF

V gene: TRBV7-3
clone size: few
D gene: .
J gene: TRBJ1-6
CDR3 DNA: TGTGCCAGCAGCTCACAGATAAATTCACCCCTCCACTTT
CDR3 protein: CASSSQINSPLHF

V gene: TRBV6-4
clone size: .
D gene: .
J gene: TRBJ1-5
CDR3 DNA: TGTGCCAGCATCCTGGACAGTAGCAATCAGCCCCAGCATTTT
CDR3 protein: CASILDSSNQPQHF

V gene: TRBV6-2/TRBV6-3
clone size: .
D gene: .
J gene: TRBJ2-5
CDR3 DNA: TGTGCCAGCAGTTACGTAGGACAAAAGCAAGAGACCCAGTACTTC
CDR3 protein: CASSYVGQKQETQYF

V gene: TRBV19
clone size: .
D gene: TRBD1
J gene: TRBJ1-1
CDR3 DNA: TGTGCCAGTAGTATCAGGGGGCCTAACACTGAAGCTTTCTTT
CDR3 protein: CASSIRGPNTEAFF

V gene: TRBV4-1
clone size: once
D gene: .
J gene: TRBJ1-1
CDR3 DNA: TGCGCCAGCAGCCAAGGGGTAGGGGGAGCTTTCTTT
CDR3 protein: CASSQGVGGAFF

V gene: TRBV12-5
clone size: .
D gene: TRBD1
J gene: TRBJ2-1
CDR3 DNA: TGTGCTAGTGGTTCCCGGGACAGGGATGAGAGTGAGCAGTTCTTC
CDR3 protein: CASGSRDRDESEQFF

V gene: TRBV7-2
clone size: .
D gene: TRBD1
J gene: TRBJ2-2
CDR3 DNA: TGTGCCAGCAGCTTGACAGGGTTGAGCGGTTGGTACGGGGAGCTGTTTTTT
CDR3 protein: CASSLTGLSGWYGELFF

V gene: TRBV20-1
clone size: .
D gene: TRBD1
J gene: TRBJ2-4
CDR3 DNA: TGCAGTTTTGACAGGGAAAACATTCAGTACTTC
CDR3 protein: CSFDRENIQYF

V gene: TRBV6-1
clone size: few
D gene: .
J gene: TRBJ1-5
CDR3 DNA: TGTGCCAGCAGTACGTATAGCAATCAGCCCCAGCATTTT
CDR3 protein: CASSTYSNQPQHF

V gene: TRBV11-3
clone size: .
D gene: .
J gene: TRBJ2-7
CDR3 DNA: TGTGCCAGCAGCTTAGCCTTCGGGAGCTCCTACGAGCAGTACTTC
CDR3 protein: CASSLAFGSSYEQYF

V gene: TRBV28
clone size: .
D gene: .
J gene: TRBJ1-1
CDR3 DNA: TGTGCCAGCAGTTTAGGATTCGAAGCTTTCTTT
CDR3 protein: CASSLGFEAFF

V gene: TRBV23-1
clone size: .
D gene: .
J gene: TRBJ2-7
CDR3 DNA: TGCGCCAGCAGTCAATCGAGCAGCGAGCAGTACTTC
CDR3 protein: CASSQSSSEQYF

V gene: TRBV4-2
clone size: .
D gene: TRBD1
J gene: TRBJ2-2
CDR3 DNA: TGTGCCAGCAGCCCTAGGACAGGGGGCGCCGGCGGGGAGCTGTTTTTT
CDR3 protein: CASSPRTGGAGGELFF

V gene: TRBV7-2
clone size: once
D gene: .
J gene: TRBJ1-4
CDR3 DNA: TGTGCCAGCAGCTTAGCAGGGCCATGGGGGGAAAAACTGTTTTTT
CDR3 protein: CASSLAGPWGEKLFF

V gene: TRBV11-3
clone size: few
D gene: .
J gene: TRBJ2-2
CDR3 DNA: TGTGCCAGCAGCTTACTCGGGGAGCTGTTTTTT
CDR3 protein: CASSLLGELFF

V gene: TRBV27
clone size: few
D gene: TRBD1
J gene: TRBJ1-2
CDR3 DNA: TGTGCCAGCAGTCAACAGGGGACAGGTGGCTACACCTTC
CDR3 protein: CASSQQGTGGYTF

V gene: TRBV5-1
clone size: large
D gene: TRBD2
J gene: TRBJ2-5
CDR3 DNA: TGCGCCAGCAGCTTGGACGCAGCGGGGGGGGAAGAGACCCAGTACTTC
CDR3 protein: CASSLDAAGGEETQYF

V gene: TRBV7-3
clone size: few
D gene: .
J gene: TRBJ2-3
CDR3 DNA: TGTGCCAGCAGCTGGGGCGGGTTCACAGATACGCAGTATTTT
CDR3 protein: CASSWGGFTDTQYF

V gene: TRBV20-1
clone size: .
D gene: .
J gene: TRBJ2-1
CDR3 DNA: TGCAGTGCTCTATCCGACCAGTACAATGAGCAGTTCTTC
CDR3 protein: CSALSDQYNEQFF

V gene: TRBV7-2
clone size: .
D gene: .
J gene: TRBJ1-2
CDR3 DNA: TGTGCCAGCAGCTCATGGACAGCCTCATCCTATGGCTACACCTTC
CDR3 protein: CASSSWTASSYGYTF

V gene: TRBV20-1
clone size: .
D gene: TRBD2
J gene: TRBJ2-2
CDR3 DNA: TGCAGTGCCGGGAGCGGGGGGAACACCGGGGAGCTGTTTTTT
CDR3 protein: CSAGSGGNTGELFF

V gene: TRBV21-1
clone size: .
D gene: .
J gene: TRBJ1-1
CDR3 DNA: TGTGCCAGCAGCAAAGTAGGCAACAGGGGGAGGGTGAACACTGAAGCTTTCTTT
CDR3 protein: CASSKVGNRGRVNTEAFF

V gene: TRBV20-1
clone size: .
D gene: TRBD2
J gene: TRBJ2-4
CDR3 DNA: TGCAGTGCTAGAGATCCTCAGAGCGGGAGGTATAACATTCAGTACTTC
CDR3 protein: CSARDPQSGRYNIQYF

V gene: TRBV28
clone size: few
D gene: .
J gene: TRBJ2-2
CDR3 DNA: TGTGCCAGCAGTTTAGGGCAGGGGCATCAGACCGGGGAGCTGTTTTTT
CDR3 protein: CASSLGQGHQTGELFF

V gene: TRBV7-2
clone size: few
D gene: TRBD1
J gene: TRBJ2-3
CDR3 DNA: TGTGCCAGCAGCACCCGACAGGGAGCAGATACGCAGTATTTT
CDR3 protein: CASSTRQGADTQYF

V gene: TRBV7-8
clone size: .
D gene: TRBD1
J gene: TRBJ1-2
CDR3 DNA: TGTGCCAGCAGCTTAGGACAGGGGGGGAGGTACTATGGCTACACCTTC
CDR3 protein: CASSLGQGGRYYGYTF

V gene: TRBV20-1
clone size: .
D gene: .
J gene: TRBJ1-6
CDR3 DNA: TGCAGTGCTAGAGAGACGGGGGATTCACCCCTCCACTTT
CDR3 protein: CSARETGDSPLHF

V gene: TRBV30
clone size: few
D gene: .
J gene: TRBJ1-6
CDR3 DNA: TGTGCCTGGGCTAGGGGCGGGGAGCGATCACCCCTCCACTTT
CDR3 protein: CAWARGGERSPLHF

V gene: TRBV5-4
clone size: .
D gene: TRBD1
J gene: TRBJ2-3
CDR3 DNA: TGTGCCAGCAGCTTGGACAGGGGGCGGACAGATACGCAGTATTTT
CDR3 protein: CASSLDRGRTDTQYF

V gene: TRBV19
clone size: .
D gene: .
J gene: TRBJ2-7
CDR3 DNA: TGTGCCAGTAGTATCGGATTGGGGGTGGGGGAGCAGTACTTC
CDR3 protein: CASSIGLGVGEQYF

V gene: TRBV11-3
clone size: .
D gene: .
J gene: TRBJ2-7
CDR3 DNA: TGTGCCAGCAGCTCAACCAGGGTGGTCCACGAGCAGTACTTC
CDR3 protein: CASSSTRVVHEQYF

V gene: TRBV5-1
clone size: .
D gene: .
J gene: TRBJ1-1
CDR3 DNA: TGCGCCAGCAGCTTGGGCCCGGGACGACTAATGAACACTGAAGCTTTCTTT
CDR3 protein: CASSLGPGRLMNTEAFF

V gene: TRBV6-1
clone size: .
D gene: .
J gene: TRBJ1-1
CDR3 DNA: TGTGCCAGCAGTCAGGCCCGGGCCTTTAACACTGAAGCTTTCTTT
CDR3 protein: CASSQARAFNTEAFF

V gene: TRBV7-2
clone size: few
D gene: TRBD2
J gene: TRBJ2-5
CDR3 DNA: TGTGCCAGCAGCTCTCTAGCGGGAGTGGTAGAGACCCAGTACTTC
CDR3 protein: CASSSLAGVVETQYF

V gene: TRBV10-3
clone size: .
D gene: .
J gene: TRBJ1-6
CDR3 DNA: TGTGCCATCAGGCAAGGGGTCTTTAATTCACCCCTCCACTTT
CDR3 protein: CAIRQGVFNSPLHF

V gene: TRBV19
clone size: .
D gene: .
J gene: TRBJ1-2
CDR3 DNA: TGTGCCAGTAGACCCCGGGGGGGAAGAGGCTACACCTTC
CDR3 protein: CASRPRGGRGYTF

V gene: TRBV6-1
clone size: .
D gene: .
J gene: TRBJ2-3
CDR3 DNA: TGTGCCAGCAGTGGTACCCGGGGGGATACGCAGTATTTT
CDR3 protein: CASSGTRGDTQYF

V gene: TRBV12-5
clone size: .
D gene: .
J gene: TRBJ1-2
CDR3 DNA: TGTGCTAGTGGTTTGGCGCCGGTCGCCCCCGGCTACACCTTC
CDR3 protein: CASGLAPVAPGYTF

V gene: TRBV6-1
clone size: once
D gene: .
J gene: TRBJ1-2
CDR3 DNA: TGTGCCAGCAGTGCCCTATACTATGGCTACACCTTC
CDR3 protein: CASSALYYGYTF

V gene: TRBV19
clone size: few
D gene: .
J gene: TRBJ1-5
CDR3 DNA: TGTGCCAGTAGTATTGAAGGGCAGCCCCAGCATTTT
CDR3 protein: CASSIEGQPQHF

V gene: TRBV20-1
clone size: .
D gene: .
J gene: TRBJ1-1
CDR3 DNA: TGCAGTGCTAGAGACCCGGACCGACCTGAAGCTTTCTTT
CDR3 protein: CSARDPDRPEAFF

V gene: TRBV4-3
clone size: .
D gene: .
J gene: TRBJ1-2
CDR3 DNA: TGCGCCAGCAGCCAAGATACACAAGCTGCCCAGAGCTATGGCTACACCTTC
CDR3 protein: CASSQDTQAAQSYGYTF

V gene: TRBV6-1
clone size: once
D gene: .
J gene: TRBJ1-4
CDR3 DNA: TGTGCCAGCAGTAGGGCGGGGAGAGTGGATGAAAAACTGTTTTTT
CDR3 protein: CASSRAGRVDEKLFF

V gene: TRBV5-6
clone size: .
D gene: .
J gene: TRBJ1-4
CDR3 DNA: TGTGCCAGCAGCTTGGTCCGGGCCGCAACGGGAGAAAAACTGTTTTTT
CDR3 protein: CASSLVRAATGEKLFF

V gene: TRBV4-3
clone size: .
D gene: .
J gene: TRBJ1-6
CDR3 DNA: TGCGCCAGCAGCCAAGATGTCAGGGGTGGGTCCTATAATTCACCCCTCCACTTT
CDR3 protein: CASSQDVRGGSYNSPLHF

V gene: TRBV7-6
clone size: .
D gene: .
J gene: TRBJ2-7
CDR3 DNA: TGTGCCAGCAGCTTAGGGAGCTACAGGATTCAGGAAGGCTACGAGCAGTACTTC
CDR3 protein: CASSLGSYRIQEGYEQYF

V gene: TRBV15
clone size: .
D gene: .
J gene: TRBJ1-2
CDR3 DNA: TGTGCCACCAGCAGAGACAGGAACTATGGCTACACCTTC
CDR3 protein: CATSRDRNYGYTF

V gene: TRBV20-1
clone size: .
D gene: TRBD2
J gene: TRBJ2-5
CDR3 DNA: TGCAGTGCTAGAGATGTGGTAGCGGGATTACAAGAGACCCAGTACTTC
CDR3 protein: CSARDVVAGLQETQYF

V gene: TRBV5-1
clone size: once
D gene: .
J gene: TRBJ2-3
CDR3 DNA: TGCGCCAGCAGCTGGGGGGGGCAGCACGATACGCAGTATTTT
CDR3 protein: CASSWGGQHDTQYF

V gene: TRBV27
clone size: once
D gene: TRBD2
J gene: TRBJ2-7
CDR3 DNA: TGTGCCAGCAGTTTTGGAGCGGGAGGGGACGAGCAGTACTTC
CDR3 protein: CASSFGAGGDEQYF

V gene: TRBV21-1
clone size: .
D gene: .
J gene: TRBJ1-2
CDR3 DNA: TGTGCCAGCAGCAAAGAGGACAGACCTACTAACTATGGCTACACCTTC
CDR3 protein: CASSKEDRPTNYGYTF

V gene: TRBV6-5
clone size: few
D gene: .
J gene: TRBJ1-2
CDR3 DNA: TGTGCCAGCAGTTACTCGCGGCAGGTCTATGGCTACACCTTC
CDR3 protein: CASSYSRQVYGYTF